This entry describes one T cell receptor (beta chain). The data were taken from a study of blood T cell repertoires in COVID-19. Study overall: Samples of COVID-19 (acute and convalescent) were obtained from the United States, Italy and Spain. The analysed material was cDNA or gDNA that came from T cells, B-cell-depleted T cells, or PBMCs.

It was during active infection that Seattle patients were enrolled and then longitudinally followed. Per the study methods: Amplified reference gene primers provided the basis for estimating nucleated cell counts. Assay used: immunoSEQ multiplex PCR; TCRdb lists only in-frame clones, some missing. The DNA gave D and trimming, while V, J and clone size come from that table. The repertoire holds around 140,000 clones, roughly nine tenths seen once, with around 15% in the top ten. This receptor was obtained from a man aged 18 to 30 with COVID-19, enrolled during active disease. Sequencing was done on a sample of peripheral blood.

CDR3 DNA: TGTGCCAGCAGTTACTCGACAGGGGCTGAGACCCAGTACTTC. It specifies CASSYSTGAETQYF. This chain links TRBV6-5 with TRBJ2-5; 8 positions agree with TRBD1. This CDR3 has 14 residues. V gave up 0 bases and J gave up 5 bases; unmatched junction bases: 2. Germline V gene sequence: CDR1 MNHEY, CDR2 SVGAGI.